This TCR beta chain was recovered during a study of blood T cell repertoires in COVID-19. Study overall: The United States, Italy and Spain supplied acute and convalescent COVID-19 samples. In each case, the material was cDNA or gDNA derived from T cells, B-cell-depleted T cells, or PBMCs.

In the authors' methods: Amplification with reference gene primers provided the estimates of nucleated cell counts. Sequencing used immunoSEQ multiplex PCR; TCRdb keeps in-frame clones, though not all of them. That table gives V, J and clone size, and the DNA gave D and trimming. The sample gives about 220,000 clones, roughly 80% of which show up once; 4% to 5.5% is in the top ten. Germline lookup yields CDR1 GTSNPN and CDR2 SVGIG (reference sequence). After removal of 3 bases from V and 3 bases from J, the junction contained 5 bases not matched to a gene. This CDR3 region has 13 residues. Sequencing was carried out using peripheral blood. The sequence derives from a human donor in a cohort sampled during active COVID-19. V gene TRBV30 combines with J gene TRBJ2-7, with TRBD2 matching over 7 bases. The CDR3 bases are TGTGCCTGGAGGCTAGCGGCCATCTACGAGCAGTACTTC. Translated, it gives CAWRLAAIYEQYF.